The clone carrying this TCR beta chain was observed once. Its specificity is unknown. The sample belongs to a study of cytomegalovirus exposure and HLA in healthy donors. Study-wide results and caveats: The study found most TCR sequences rare, yet found some public TCRs in many donors. Roughly uniform sequencing depth across donors was assumed, possibly incorrectly.

The primer mix had 60 Vbeta and 13 Jbeta primers. Data came from immunoSEQ multiplex PCR; TCRdb stores just in-frame clones and leaves some out. The sample shows about 120,000 clones, over 70% of them seen only once. The ends lost 2 bases at V and 0 bases at J; junction bases unmatched: 6. CDR3 size: 17 residues. The germline gives CDR1 LGHNA, CDR2 YNFKEQ. V usage is TRBV4-2 and J usage is TRBJ1-5; the match to TRBD1 covers 8 bases. Specimen: PBMCs. This TCR was recovered from a female donor in good health and CMV-seropositive. The DNA for the CDR3 is TGTGCCAGCAGCCAACCGGGACAGGCGTATAGCAATCAGCCCCAGCATTTT. It encodes CASSQPGQAYSNQPQHF.